These 15 T cell receptor beta chains were sequenced from one sample in a study of regulatory T cells in long-lasting Graves disease. HTBI primers from iRepertoire and Arm-PCR of CDR3 regions yielded the TCR beta libraries. TCRdb passed the multiplex PCR reads through MiXCR, listing each CDR3 protein once. This sample has roughly 250,000 distinct CDR3 sequences, with around a sixth found just once. Time point noted: newly diagnosed GD, antithyroid drugs for less than 3 months. PBMC-derived RNA was used for the TCR library. Separately, the same data were catalogued under a study of T cells in Graves' hyperthyroidism and ophthalmopathy.

This specimen consisted of peripheral blood mononuclear cells (PBMCs), obtained at new diagnosis, from a patient treated with antithyroid drugs. The receptors come from a woman younger than 45 with Graves disease.

Notes on this clonotype: A read error likely explains this, since a far larger clone differs by one base. The chain has TRBV6-2 or TRBV6-3 and TRBJ2-3; no definite D call. The CDR3 runs to 15 residues. From germline, CDR1 is MNHEY and CDR2 SVGEGT. The CDR3 loop reads CAISGGQTDTDTQYF. CDR3 coding DNA: TGTGCCATCAGTGGTGGTCAGACGGACACAGATACGCAGTATTTT.

The table lists this clonotype with many counts. The V and J genes are TRBV20-1 and TRBJ2-7, with D perhaps being TRBD1 or TRBD2 (5 bases each). Trimming cost V 3 bases and J 3 bases, with 15 bases left between them. The CDR3 contains 14 residues. Germline V gene sequence: CDR1 DFQATT, CDR2 SNEGSKA (reference sequence). CDR3 in DNA: TGCAGTGCTAGGAACCGGGACGATTACTACGAGCAGTACTTC. Translated: CSARNRDDYYEQYF.

This clonotype was observed a few times. V and J are TRBV7-9 and TRBJ2-3, with 7 bases that match TRBD1. The CDR3 sequence is 16 residues long. CDR1 SEHNR and CDR2 FQNEAQ come from the germline V gene (reference sequence). V lost 7 bases, J lost 4 bases, and 14 bases stayed unmatched. CDR3 DNA: TGTGCCAGCACCGCTCCGACAGGGAGCCCACCAGATACGCAGTATTTT. Translation gives CASTAPTGSPPDTQYF.

With respect to this clonotype: Germline and junction disagree at one end, which may indicate a read error. The CDR3 sequence: CAGRNGRLDTQYF. As DNA, the CDR3 is TGTGCCGGCAGGAACGGACGATTAGATACGCAGTATTTT. V usage is TRBV6-1 and J usage is TRBJ2-3; unclear D gene. Per the germline V gene, CDR1 is MNHNS and CDR2 is SASEGT. The CDR3 is 13 amino acids.

This clonotype was picked up many times. This rearrangement joins TRBV7-2 to TRBJ2-1; 7 nucleotides align to TRBD2. From germline, CDR1 is SGHTA and CDR2 FQGNSA. The J segment lost 7 bases and the V segment lost 2 bases, leaving 5 bases of the junction unmatched. The CDR3 is made up of 14 amino acids. CDR3 residues: CASSLSSGQNEQFF. The CDR3 DNA is TGTGCCAGCAGCTTATCTAGCGGTCAAAATGAGCAGTTCTTC. The full variable domain, completed using reference TRBV7-2 and TRBJ2-1, is GAGVSQSPSNKVTEKGKDVELRCDPISGHTALYWYRQSLGQGLEFLIYFQGNSAPDKSGLPSDRFSAERTGGSVSTLTIQRTQQEDSAVYLCASSLSSGQNEQFFGPGTRLTVL.

This clonotype was found many times. This chain links TRBV6-1 with TRBJ2-5; no clear D. Trimming left V 4 bases short and J 4 bases short, with 13 bases between. The CDR3 has 14 amino acids. Germline CDR1 MNHNS, CDR2 SASEGT. The CDR3 DNA reads as TGTGCCAGCAGTGTTGTGGGTGGCCGAGAGACCCAGTACTTC. Protein product: CASSVVGGRETQYF.

Concerning this clonotype: A junction boundary mismatches the germline segment, possibly from a read error. The V gene is TRBV2, the J gene TRBJ1-2, with D uncertain. Germline V gene sequence: CDR1 SNHLY, CDR2 FYNNEI. CDR3 length equals 12 residues. CDR3 amino acids: CAGSVANYGYTF. The DNA for the CDR3 is TGTGCCGGCAGTGTGGCTAACTATGGTTACACCTTC.

This clonotype has ten or more counts. This sequence joins TRBV2 and TRBJ2-1; D is ambiguous. There are 12 residues in the CDR3. Per the germline V gene, CDR1 is SNHLY and CDR2 is FYNNEI. The V gene lost 6 bases and the J gene lost 3 bases, with 6 bases spanning the gap. Here the CDR3 DNA reads TGTGCCAGCAGAGACTTCTACAATGAGCAGTTCTTC. It is translated as CASRDFYNEQFF.

This clonotype was seen once. The rearrangement links TRBV7-9 to TRBJ2-1, with TRBD2 identical over 10 bases. V shed 2 bases, J shed 0 bases, and the junction held 1 base outside the gene matches. This CDR3 contains 16 residues. Germline-derived CDR1 and CDR2 are SEHNR and FQNEAQ (reference sequence). CDR3 residues: CASSLIAGGSYNEQFF. The CDR3 DNA follows: TGTGCCAGCAGCTTAATAGCGGGAGGCTCCTACAATGAGCAGTTCTTC. Using reference TRBV7-9 and TRBJ2-1 for the parts outside the CDR3, the full variable domain is DTGVSQNPRHKITKRGQNVTFRCDPISEHNRLYWYRQTLGQGPEFLTYFQNEAQLEKSRLLSDRFSAERPKGSFSTLEIQRTEQGDSAMYLCASSLIAGGSYNEQFFGPGTRLTVL.

This clonotype was recorded at least ten times. V gene TRBV9 combines with J gene TRBJ1-1; 7 bases are a match to TRBD1. Germline CDR1 SGDLS, CDR2 YYNGEE. The CDR3 consists of 17 residues. J lost 1 base, V lost 3 bases, and 12 bases had no gene match. The CDR3 bases are TGTGCCAGCAGCGCCGACCCGGACAGGAGACAGAACACTGAAGCTTTCTTT. Translating gives CASSADPDRRQNTEAFF.

The chain combines TRBV20-1 with TRBJ2-1; tentatively, D is TRBD2 (7 bases). Germline V gene lookup returns CDR1 DFQATT and CDR2 SNEGSKA (reference sequence). Trimming took 2 bases from V and 5 from J, leaving 10 bases between them. The CDR3 consists of 13 residues. Here the CDR3 DNA reads TGCAGTGCTAGAATAGGGGGGGACAATGAGCAGTTCTTC. This gives the protein CSARIGGDNEQFF.

This clonotype has a count of ten or more. The CDR3 nucleotides are TGTGCCAGCAGCCCCACAACACAGGTTCCTTCAGATACGCAGTATTTT. Protein: CASSPTTQVPSDTQYF. This chain joins TRBV6-1 and TRBJ2-3; tentative D call: TRBD1 (5 bases). Trimming took 6 bases from V and 4 from J, leaving 20 bases between them. From germline, CDR1 is MNHNS and CDR2 SASEGT. CDR3 length: 16 amino acids.

Comments on this clonotype: This may come from a read error, since a much larger clone is one base off. This chain links TRBV19 with TRBJ1-5; D is unresolved. V was shortened by 4 bases and J by 3 bases, with 7 bases between the two germline ends. Germline V gene sequence: CDR1 LNHDA, CDR2 SQIVND (reference sequence). CDR3 length: 13 amino acids. The CDR3 reads CASSTSLNQPQHF. The DNA for the CDR3 is TGTGCCAGTAGTACCAGCCTCAATCAGCCCCAGCATTTT. The full variable domain, its missing parts supplied by reference TRBV19 and TRBJ1-5, is DGGITQSPKYLFRKEGQNVTLSCEQNLNHDAMYWYRQDPGQGLRLIYYSQIVNDFQKGDIAEGYSVSREKKESFPLTVTSAQKNPTAFYLCASSTSLNQPQHFGDGTRLSIL.

The V call is TRBV5-6, the J call TRBJ2-2, with a weak D call TRBD2 (6 bases). The ends were cut back, 0 bases at V and 6 bases at J, with 21 bases in the middle. Germline V gene lookup returns CDR1 SGHDT and CDR2 YYEEEE. The CDR3 is 18 residues long. The CDR3 here is CASSLAGKGGVRAGELFF. CDR3 bases: TGTGCCAGCAGCTTGGCGGGCAAAGGAGGGGTGAGGGCCGGGGAGCTGTTTTTT.

In the case of this clonotype: A much larger clone differs from this one at a single base, so this may be a read error. This rearrangement joins TRBV6-5 to TRBJ1-4, with a weak D call TRBD1 (5 bases). Deletions cut 0 bases from V and 7 bases from J, with 12 bases between. Per the germline V gene, CDR1 is MNHEY and CDR2 is SVGAGI. CDR3 length equals 15 residues. The CDR3 region has the DNA TGTGCCAGCAGTTACTCTCATCGGGGGTGTGAAAAACTGTTTTTT. Translating it yields CASSYSHRGCEKLFF.